These 15 T cell receptor beta chains were all obtained from the same sample, sequenced in a study of blood T cells in healthy people across ages. Using a J-beta primer mix together with a sample-barcoded 5' primer, a second PCR was run for about 6 to 11 cycles. In TCRdb, the 5' RACE reads were re-called with MiXCR into one record per CDR3 protein. The table records 1.5 million to 2 million distinct CDR3 sequences, roughly 27% of them present only once. Sample: blood. The receptors come from a woman in her 30s in good health.

The chain recombines TRBV9 with TRBJ2-3; D is unresolved. The CDR3 has 14 residues. The ends were cut back, 0 bases at V and 5 bases at J, with 10 bases in the middle. The germline CDR1 and CDR2 sequences are SGDLS and YYNGEE. CDR3 amino acids: CASSVDPGEDTQYF. In DNA, the CDR3 is TGTGCCAGCAGCGTAGACCCTGGGGAAGATACGCAGTATTTT.

The chain joins TRBV20-1 to TRBJ1-1; no firm D call. This CDR3 spans 12 amino acids. Germline values: CDR1 DFQATT, CDR2 SNEGSKA (reference sequence). V lost 2 bases and J lost 5, with 9 bases in between. The CDR3 here is CSARIAETEAFF. CDR3 in DNA: TGCAGTGCTAGAATTGCGGAGACTGAAGCTTTCTTT.

The V and J genes are TRBV5-1 and TRBJ2-1, with D hard to call. The CDR3 is made up of 15 amino acids. The germline gives CDR1 SGHRS, CDR2 YFSETQ. Trimming stripped 1 base from V and 3 bases from J, with 11 bases between. The CDR3 region is CASSLSGLVYNEQFF. CDR3 DNA sequence: TGCGCCAGCAGCTTGAGTGGGTTAGTCTACAATGAGCAGTTCTTC.

The V and J genes are TRBV6-5 and TRBJ2-7; D might be TRBD1 or TRBD2, each matching 6 bases. This CDR3 comprises 13 residues. CDR1 MNHEY and CDR2 SVGAGI come from the germline V gene. The V and J ends lost 9 bases and 6 bases respectively, with 18 bases between them. CDR3 sequence reads: CASLGGAAGEQYF. CDR3 nucleotide sequence: TGTGCCAGTCTGGGGGGCGCGGCGGGCGAGCAGTACTTC.

A few counts support this clonotype. The rearrangement joins TRBV6-5 to TRBJ1-2, with TRBD1 matching 11 bases. CDR3 size: 13 residues. V shed 8 bases and J 8 bases; nucleotides not matched to a gene: 7. Per the germline V gene, CDR1 is MNHEY and CDR2 is SVGAGI. CDR3 nucleotides: TGTGCCAGCGGACAGGGGGCACGTGCCGGCTACACCTTC. Translation: CASGQGARAGYTF.

This clonotype was detected a few times. The genes are TRBV12-3 or TRBV12-4 and TRBJ2-1, with 8 bases that match TRBD2. This CDR3 region has 14 residues. V shed 9 bases, J shed 7 bases, and the junction held 11 bases outside the gene matches. CDR3 DNA sequence: TGTGCCAGTACCGAGACTAGCGAGATTAATGAGCAGTTCTTC. Translating it yields CASTETSEINEQFF.

This clonotype was recorded at least ten times. The genes are TRBV12-3 or TRBV12-4 and TRBJ2-1, with a weak D call TRBD2 (6 bases). This CDR3 is 14 amino acids long. V was trimmed by 9 bases and J by 0 bases, leaving 12 bases between them. CDR3 protein: CASGTLSSYNEQFF. CDR3 DNA: TGTGCCAGTGGGACTTTGAGCTCCTACAATGAGCAGTTCTTC.

V and J are TRBV7-9 and TRBJ2-3; TRBD2 aligns across 8 bases. This CDR3 has 18 amino acids. V shed 5 bases, J shed 4 bases, and the junction held 17 bases outside the gene matches. Per the germline V gene, CDR1 is SEHNR and CDR2 is FQNEAQ (reference sequence). CDR3 sequence reads: CASSALAGLFYRADTQYF. Here the CDR3 DNA reads TGTGCCAGCAGCGCGCTAGCGGGCCTATTTTATAGGGCAGATACGCAGTATTTT.

The chain employs TRBV5-1 and TRBJ2-1, with TRBD2 as a possible D gene (7 bases). V lost 4 bases to trimming and J lost 8 bases, with 16 bases between them. The CDR3 loop spans 14 amino acids. Germline loops: CDR1 SGHRS, CDR2 YFSETQ. The CDR3 DNA reads TGCGCCAGCAGCCGGCTGGGGGGGCCCCATGAGCAGTTCTTC. Amino acid sequence: CASSRLGGPHEQFF.

This sequence joins TRBV3-1 and TRBJ2-7; tentatively, D is TRBD2 (5 bases). This CDR3 spans 16 amino acids. The germline V gene encodes CDR1 LGHDT and CDR2 YNNKEL (reference sequence). V lost 0 bases and J lost 0, with 12 bases in between. The CDR3 spells CASSQELRASSYEQYF. For the CDR3, the DNA is TGTGCCAGCAGCCAAGAATTGAGGGCGAGCTCCTACGAGCAGTACTTC.

In its sample, this clonotype was seen many times. CDR3 DNA: TGTGCCAGCAGCCAACTACGGCGCTGGACCAACACCGGGGAGCTGTTTTTT. It is translated as CASSQLRRWTNTGELFF. This sequence joins TRBV14 and TRBJ2-2; D is unresolved. V lost 2 bases and J lost 2, with 15 bases in between. The germline gives CDR1 SGHDN, CDR2 FVKESK. CDR3 length: 17 amino acids.

This clonotype was seen more than once but under ten times. The chain has TRBV7-9 and TRBJ2-5; weak D call: TRBD2 (5 bases). The germline CDR1 and CDR2 sequences are SEHNR and FQNEAQ (reference sequence). Trimming stripped 3 bases from V and 1 base from J, with 12 bases between. The CDR3 length is 15 residues. This chain's CDR3 is CASSFRASPQETQYF. In DNA form, the CDR3 reads TGTGCCAGCAGCTTTCGGGCTAGCCCCCAAGAGACCCAGTACTTC.

The J gene is TRBJ1-1, the V gene TRBV29-1; D gene uncertain. This CDR3 region has 13 residues. Germline CDR1 reads SQVTM; CDR2 reads ANQGSEA. The CDR3 coding sequence is TGCACGGCAAGAATTTGGATGAACACTGAAGCTTTCTTT. Amino acid sequence: CTARIWMNTEAFF. Combining the CDR3 with reference TRBV29-1 and TRBJ1-1 gives the whole variable domain SAVISQKPSRDICQRGTSLTIQCQVDSQVTMMFWYRQQPGQSLTLIATANQGSEATYESGFVIDKFPISRPNLTFSTLTVSNMSPEDSSIYLCTARIWMNTEAFFGQGTRLTVV.

A word on this clonotype: A junction boundary mismatches the germline segment, possibly from a read error. The gene calls are TRBV18 and TRBJ1-1; the D is unclear. Looked up from germline, CDR1 is KGHSH and CDR2 is LQKENI. The CDR3 loop spans 15 amino acids. CDR3: CACSPPRVRSTEAFF. CDR3 sequence (DNA): TGTGCCTGCTCACCACCGCGGGTACGGAGCACTGAAGCTTTCTTT.

This clonotype appeared a few times. The rearrangement uses TRBV15 and TRBJ1-1; 7 positions agree with TRBD1. V shed 1 base and J 10 bases; nucleotides not matched to a gene: 12. In germline, CDR1 is LNHNV, CDR2 YYDKDF (reference sequence). The CDR3 extends over 15 amino acids. CDR3 in amino acids: CATSRVGDRGDGAFF. In DNA, the CDR3 is TGTGCCACCAGCAGAGTCGGGGACAGAGGGGACGGAGCTTTCTTT.